These 31 T cell receptor beta chains share one sample of origin, sequenced in a study of blood T cell repertoires in COVID-19. Here immunoSEQ multiplex PCR was the method, and the copy in TCRdb shows in-frame clones only, minus some. This table has approximately 86,000 clones, around 89% appearing once. The sequenced sample consisted of peripheral blood. Source of these receptors: a man in his fifties or sixties with acute or convalescent COVID-19.

The rearrangement uses TRBV12-3 or TRBV12-4 and TRBJ2-3; D unclear. Trimming left V 6 bases short and J 1 base short, with 8 bases between. The CDR3 runs to 13 residues. CDR3 loop: CASSPPRTDTQYF. As DNA, the CDR3 is TGTGCCAGCAGCCCTCCCCGCACAGATACGCAGTATTTT.

This rearrangement joins TRBV19 to TRBJ2-7, with 9 bases that match TRBD1. Germline trimming cut 6 bases from V and 5 bases from J; bases unmatched to any gene: 11. Germline CDR1 LNHDA, CDR2 SQIVND (reference sequence). The CDR3 runs to 15 residues. CDR3 sequence: CASRSGSGQGNEQYV. Written as DNA, the CDR3 is TGTGCCAGTAGATCGGGGTCGGGACAGGGTAACGAGCAGTACGTC.

This chain links TRBV5-1 with TRBJ2-1; 8 nucleotides match TRBD1. The CDR3 covers 14 residues. The ends lost 3 bases at V and 6 bases at J; junction bases unmatched: 5. Germline loops: CDR1 SGHRS, CDR2 YFSETQ. The CDR3 DNA reads as TGCGCCAGCAGCTGGACAGGGTCGGGCAATGAGCAGTTCTTC. Amino acids: CASSWTGSGNEQFF.

This chain joins TRBV11-1 and TRBJ2-3; TRBD2 might be the D (5 bases). From germline, CDR1 is SGHAT and CDR2 FQDESV (reference sequence). The CDR3 has 16 residues. Trimming took off 0 bases at V and 10 bases at J, with 20 bases between the two ends. CDR3 coding DNA: TGTGCCAGCAGCTTAGCGGGGAGTGGATCGCACGTGGCGCAGTATTTT. Encoded protein: CASSLAGSGSHVAQYF.

The chain carries TRBV3-1 (or the pseudogene TRBV3-2) and TRBJ1-3; the D is unclear. This CDR3 spans 14 amino acids. Germline-derived CDR1 and CDR2 are LGHDT and YNNKEL (reference sequence). V was shortened by 5 bases and J by 0 bases, with 8 bases between the two germline ends. The CDR3 DNA reads as TGTGCCAGCAGCAAGGCTAGCTCTGGAAACACCATATATTTT. This translates into CASSKASSGNTIYF.

The chain has TRBV11-2 and TRBJ1-1, with TRBD1 as a possible D gene (6 bases). Germline V gene lookup returns CDR1 SGHAT and CDR2 FQNNGV. V lost 5 bases to trimming and J lost 2 bases, with 24 bases between them. The CDR3 is 18 residues long. CDR3 sequence (DNA): TGTGCCAGCAGCCTACGATTGGGATACAGGGAGGGCAACACTGAAGCTTTCTTT. Residues: CASSLRLGYREGNTEAFF.

V gene TRBV18 combines with J gene TRBJ1-3, with a weak D call TRBD1 (5 bases). CDR1 is KGHSH and CDR2 is LQKENI in the germline V gene. Trimming pared 5 bases from V and 0 bases from J, leaving 14 bases between. This CDR3 contains 16 residues. CDR3: CASSGTTGFSGNTIYF. For the CDR3, the DNA is TGTGCCAGCTCAGGAACAACAGGATTCTCTGGAAACACCATATATTTT.

This clone was recorded a few times. This chain joins TRBV6-5 and TRBJ2-7; tentatively, D is TRBD1 (6 bases). The CDR3 consists of 13 residues. Germline V gene lookup returns CDR1 MNHEY and CDR2 SVGAGI. Trimming removed 6 bases from V and 2 bases from J, with 11 bases in between. The CDR3 sequence is CASSLQGPYEQYF. In nucleotides, the CDR3 is TGTGCCAGCAGCCTACAGGGACCCTACGAGCAGTACTTC.

The CDR3 nucleotides read TGCGCCAGCAGGGAGGGGGCGAACACTGAAGCTTTCTTT. It yields the protein CASREGANTEAFF. This rearrangement joins TRBV5-1 to TRBJ1-1; 7 bases fit TRBD1. J gave up 1 base and V 5 bases, and 2 bases lay outside the gene matches. CDR1 SGHRS and CDR2 YFSETQ come from the germline V gene. The length of the CDR3 is 13 residues. Based on the CDR3 plus reference TRBV5-1 and TRBJ1-1, the full variable domain is KAGVTQTPRYLIKTRGQQVTLSCSPISGHRSVSWYQQTPGQGLQFLFEYFSETQRNKGNFPGRFSGRQFSNSRSEMNVSTLELGDSALYLCASREGANTEAFFGQGTRLTVV.

The J gene is TRBJ1-1, the V gene TRBV5-4; the D is unclear. The CDR3 length is 16 residues. V was shortened by 4 bases and J by 7 bases, with 23 bases between the two germline ends. Per the germline V gene, CDR1 is SGHNT and CDR2 is YYREEE (reference sequence). CDR3 nucleotides: TGTGCCAGCAGCCCGGTTCTAGGAGTCCCCGCTGATGAAGCTTTCTTT. As protein: CASSPVLGVPADEAFF.

This sequence joins TRBV10-2 and TRBJ2-3; 13 bases fit TRBD2. Germline assignment: CDR1 WSHSY and CDR2 SAAADI. The junction had 4 bases not matched to a gene; V was cut back by 2 bases and J by 5 bases. CDR3 length: 16 residues. The CDR3 DNA sequence: TGCGCCAGCAGTGAGACTAGCGGGGGGGCGAAAGATACGCAGTATTTT. Protein product: CASSETSGGAKDTQYF.

This clone showed up just a few times. The genes are TRBV20-1 and TRBJ1-1; no clear D gene. With 6 bases removed from V and 6 bases from J, the gap between germline ends came to 11 bases. CDR1 is DFQATT, CDR2 SNEGSKA, per germline (reference sequence). The CDR3 spans 11 residues. The CDR3 DNA is TGCAGTGCCACTCGCCGGGCTGAAGCTTTCTTT. Protein sequence: CSATRRAEAFF.

The rearrangement links TRBV19 to TRBJ1-2, with TRBD1 matching over 10 bases. V lost 6 bases to trimming and J lost 1 base; unmatched junction nucleotides: 5. The CDR3 sequence is 15 residues long. From germline, CDR1 is LNHDA and CDR2 SQIVND (reference sequence). CDR3: CASRLGTGDNYGYTF. The CDR3 DNA follows: TGTGCCAGTAGATTAGGGACAGGGGATAACTATGGCTACACCTTC.

Only one count was recorded for this clone. The chain employs TRBV7-7 and TRBJ2-2, with TRBD2 identical over 7 bases. Germline loops: CDR1 SSHAT, CDR2 FNYEAQ (reference sequence). The CDR3 runs 13 residues. J lost 5 bases, V lost 3 bases, and 0 bases had no gene match. CDR3 nucleotides: TGTGCCAGCAGCTTGGGGGGGACCGGGGAGCTGTTTTTT. Protein sequence: CASSLGGTGELFF.

The chain carries TRBV27 and TRBJ1-5, with D perhaps TRBD1 (5 bases). CDR1 is MNHEY, CDR2 SMNVEV, per germline (reference sequence). This CDR3 contains 18 residues. With 2 bases removed from V and 0 bases from J, the gap between germline ends came to 17 bases. CDR3 DNA: TGTGCCAGCAGTTTAAGTGGGAGGGGTCGGAATAGCAATCAGCCCCAGCATTTT. Its translation: CASSLSGRGRNSNQPQHF.

The chain recombines TRBV7-8 with TRBJ1-5; tentative D call: TRBD1 (6 bases). There are 15 residues in the CDR3. The V gene's germline CDR1 is SGHVS and CDR2 FQNEAQ. V was trimmed by 3 bases and J by 2 bases, leaving 11 bases between them. CDR3 protein: CASSFEGVGNQPQHF. The CDR3, as DNA: TGTGCCAGCAGCTTCGAGGGGGTTGGCAATCAGCCCCAGCATTTT.

This clone was counted once. The rearrangement links TRBV2 to TRBJ2-5, with 7 positions matching TRBD2. Germline trimming cut 7 bases from V and 3 bases from J; bases unmatched to any gene: 11. The CDR3 runs 15 residues. Germline CDR1 SNHLY, CDR2 FYNNEI. The CDR3 here is CASTRTREGKETQYF. The CDR3 nucleotides read TGTGCCAGCACTAGAACTAGGGAGGGAAAAGAGACCCAGTACTTC.

The rearrangement uses TRBV19 and TRBJ1-2; D may be TRBD1 (5 bases). Trimming removed 6 bases at V and 0 bases at J, with 17 bases between. The CDR3 has 16 amino acids. CDR1 is LNHDA and CDR2 is SQIVND in the germline V gene (reference sequence). CDR3 protein: CASRKPYDSPNYGYTF. The CDR3 region has the DNA TGTGCCAGTAGAAAGCCCTATGACAGCCCTAACTATGGCTACACCTTC.

This sequence joins TRBV19 and TRBJ1-5; D is perhaps TRBD1 (6 bases). V lost 10 bases and J lost 7, with 17 bases in between. The CDR3 runs 13 residues. Germline V lookup: CDR1 LNHDA, CDR2 SQIVND (reference sequence). Here the CDR3 reads CATEQGVWQPQHF. CDR3 bases: TGTGCCACCGAACAGGGAGTCTGGCAGCCCCAGCATTTT.

This chain links TRBV5-1 with TRBJ1-1; TRBD1 might be the D (5 bases). The CDR3 totals 15 residues. V was clipped by 0 bases and J by 8 bases, with 17 bases between them. Germline V gene data show CDR1 as SGHRS and CDR2 as YFSETQ. Here the CDR3 DNA reads TGCGCCAGCAGCTTGGGGGCAGGGCGCAGCTCCGAAGCTTTCTTT. This codes for CASSLGAGRSSEAFF.

This sequence joins TRBV28 and TRBJ2-3, with 12 nucleotides matching TRBD2. This CDR3 contains 18 residues. Germline assignment: CDR1 MDHEN and CDR2 SYDVKM. With V trimmed by 6 bases and J by 0 bases, 10 bases remained unmatched. The CDR3 spells CASRRGLAGSSSTDTQYF. The CDR3 coding sequence is TGTGCCAGCAGACGAGGACTAGCGGGGTCCTCTAGCACAGATACGCAGTATTTT.

V and J are TRBV30 and TRBJ1-5; TRBD1 matches 10 bases. The CDR3 loop spans 16 amino acids. Losses at the gene ends were 2 bases for V and 7 bases for J; bases not matched to a gene: 11. CDR1 is GTSNPN and CDR2 is SVGIG in the germline V gene (reference sequence). CDR3 DNA: TGTGCCTGGAGTCTGGGGGGGACAGGGGTTTGGCAGCCCCAGCATTTT. Its protein is CAWSLGGTGVWQPQHF.

This clone was seen a single time. The rearrangement links TRBV7-3 to TRBJ1-6; D might be TRBD1 (5 bases). The CDR3 is 15 residues long. Trimming took off 2 bases at V and 7 bases at J, with 12 bases between the two ends. CDR1 and CDR2 from the germline V gene are SGHTA and FQGTGA. The CDR3 protein is CASSLAEGVNSPLHF. The CDR3 DNA reads as TGTGCCAGCAGCTTAGCGGAAGGGGTAAATTCACCCCTCCACTTT.

The V and J genes are TRBV7-2 and TRBJ2-3; the match to TRBD2 covers 9 bases. Germline V CDR1 and CDR2: SGHTA, FQGNSA. Trimming at V came to 2 bases and at J to 1 base, leaving 4 bases not matched to a gene. The CDR3 covers 16 residues. The CDR3 loop reads CASSLRAGGGTDTQYF. As DNA, the CDR3 is TGTGCCAGCAGCTTAAGAGCGGGGGGTGGCACAGATACGCAGTATTTT.

This clone was found a few times. The V call is TRBV7-3, the J call TRBJ1-2; 7 positions agree with TRBD1. Unmatched junction bases numbered 7, after V lost 1 base and J lost 5 bases. The germline V gene has CDR1 SGHTA and CDR2 FQGTGA. This CDR3 region has 15 residues. The CDR3, as DNA: TGTGCCAGCAGCTTAAAACCGGGACAGAAATATGGCTACACCTTC. Its protein product is CASSLKPGQKYGYTF.

V usage is TRBV7-3 and J usage is TRBJ2-3; 8 nucleotides align to TRBD2. V gave up 3 bases and J gave up 3 bases; unmatched junction bases: 8. This CDR3 has 16 residues. Per the germline V gene, CDR1 is SGHTA and CDR2 is FQGTGA. The CDR3 nucleotides are TGTGCCAGCAGCTTGAACTCGGGGGGGCGAACAGATACGCAGTATTTT. This codes for CASSLNSGGRTDTQYF.

The chain carries TRBV5-1 and TRBJ1-3; TRBD1 agrees at 7 bases. Germline V gene sequence: CDR1 SGHRS, CDR2 YFSETQ. This CDR3 contains 16 residues. The V gene end was trimmed by 0 bases and the J gene end by 4 bases; junction bases not matched to a gene: 7. The CDR3 DNA reads as TGCGCCAGCAGCTTGGCCCCGGGACAGATCGGAAACACCATATATTTT. Translated: CASSLAPGQIGNTIYF.

V usage is TRBV9 and J usage is TRBJ1-4; the D is unclear. V lost 3 bases and J lost 7, with 7 bases in between. Germline CDR1 is SGDLS and CDR2 is YYNGEE. CDR3 length: 12 residues. The DNA for the CDR3 is TGTGCCAGCAGCGCGCGTGGTGAAAAACTGTTTTTT. As protein: CASSARGEKLFF.

The CDR3 spells CASTRGTNYGYTF. The CDR3 DNA reads TGTGCCAGCACAAGGGGCACTAACTATGGCTACACCTTC. The gene calls are TRBV2 and TRBJ1-2, with D possibly being TRBD1 (5 bases). This CDR3 spans 13 amino acids. Per the germline V gene, CDR1 is SNHLY and CDR2 is FYNNEI. The V end lost 7 bases, the J end lost 0 bases, and 9 bases lay between the germline ends.

V is TRBV5-8 and J is TRBJ1-6; a weak D match, TRBD1 (6 bases). The CDR3 loop spans 15 amino acids. Germline assignment: CDR1 SGHTS and CDR2 YDEGEE. Trimming removed 4 bases from V and 5 bases from J, with 13 bases in between. The CDR3 here is CASSQGTSHNSPLHF. The CDR3 DNA sequence: TGTGCCAGCAGCCAGGGGACGTCTCATAATTCACCCCTCCACTTT. Looking up the rest from reference TRBV5-8 and TRBJ1-6 gives the full variable domain: EAGVTQSPTHLIKTRGQQATLRCSPISGHTSVYWYQQALGLGLQFLLWYDEGEERNRGNFPPRFSGRQFPNYSSELNVNALELEDSALYLCASSQGTSHNSPLHFGNGTRLTVT.

The chain is built from TRBV2 and TRBJ2-1; TRBD2 agrees at 8 bases. The CDR3 has 17 residues. The V gene's germline CDR1 is SNHLY and CDR2 FYNNEI. V lost 3 bases, J lost 2 bases, and 9 bases stayed unmatched. The DNA of the CDR3 is TGTGCCAGCAGTGAGGGGCTTAGCGGGGTGCCCTACAATGAGCAGTTCTTC. This translates into CASSEGLSGVPYNEQFF.